This T cell receptor (beta chain) was sequenced in a study of blood T cells in healthy people across ages. It was with a sample-barcoded 5' primer and a J-beta primer mix that a second PCR of roughly 6 to 12 cycles was run. TCRdb independently ran MiXCR on the 5' RACE reads; one entry per CDR3 protein. The data hold around 650,000 distinct CDR3 sequences, with less than 40% observed a single time. The sample holds a few counts of this clonotype. CDR3 size: 15 residues. With 2 bases clipped from V and 3 bases from J, the junction kept 7 bases outside the gene matches. Germline-derived CDR1 and CDR2 are SQVTM and ANQGSEA.

This chain uses TRBV29-1 with TRBJ2-7; TRBD1 agrees at 10 bases. Sequenced material: blood. The TCR comes from a woman of 80 years or more in good health. The CDR3 here is CSVEIWDRGSYEQYF. CDR3 bases: TGCAGCGTTGAAATTTGGGACAGGGGCAGCTACGAGCAGTACTTC.